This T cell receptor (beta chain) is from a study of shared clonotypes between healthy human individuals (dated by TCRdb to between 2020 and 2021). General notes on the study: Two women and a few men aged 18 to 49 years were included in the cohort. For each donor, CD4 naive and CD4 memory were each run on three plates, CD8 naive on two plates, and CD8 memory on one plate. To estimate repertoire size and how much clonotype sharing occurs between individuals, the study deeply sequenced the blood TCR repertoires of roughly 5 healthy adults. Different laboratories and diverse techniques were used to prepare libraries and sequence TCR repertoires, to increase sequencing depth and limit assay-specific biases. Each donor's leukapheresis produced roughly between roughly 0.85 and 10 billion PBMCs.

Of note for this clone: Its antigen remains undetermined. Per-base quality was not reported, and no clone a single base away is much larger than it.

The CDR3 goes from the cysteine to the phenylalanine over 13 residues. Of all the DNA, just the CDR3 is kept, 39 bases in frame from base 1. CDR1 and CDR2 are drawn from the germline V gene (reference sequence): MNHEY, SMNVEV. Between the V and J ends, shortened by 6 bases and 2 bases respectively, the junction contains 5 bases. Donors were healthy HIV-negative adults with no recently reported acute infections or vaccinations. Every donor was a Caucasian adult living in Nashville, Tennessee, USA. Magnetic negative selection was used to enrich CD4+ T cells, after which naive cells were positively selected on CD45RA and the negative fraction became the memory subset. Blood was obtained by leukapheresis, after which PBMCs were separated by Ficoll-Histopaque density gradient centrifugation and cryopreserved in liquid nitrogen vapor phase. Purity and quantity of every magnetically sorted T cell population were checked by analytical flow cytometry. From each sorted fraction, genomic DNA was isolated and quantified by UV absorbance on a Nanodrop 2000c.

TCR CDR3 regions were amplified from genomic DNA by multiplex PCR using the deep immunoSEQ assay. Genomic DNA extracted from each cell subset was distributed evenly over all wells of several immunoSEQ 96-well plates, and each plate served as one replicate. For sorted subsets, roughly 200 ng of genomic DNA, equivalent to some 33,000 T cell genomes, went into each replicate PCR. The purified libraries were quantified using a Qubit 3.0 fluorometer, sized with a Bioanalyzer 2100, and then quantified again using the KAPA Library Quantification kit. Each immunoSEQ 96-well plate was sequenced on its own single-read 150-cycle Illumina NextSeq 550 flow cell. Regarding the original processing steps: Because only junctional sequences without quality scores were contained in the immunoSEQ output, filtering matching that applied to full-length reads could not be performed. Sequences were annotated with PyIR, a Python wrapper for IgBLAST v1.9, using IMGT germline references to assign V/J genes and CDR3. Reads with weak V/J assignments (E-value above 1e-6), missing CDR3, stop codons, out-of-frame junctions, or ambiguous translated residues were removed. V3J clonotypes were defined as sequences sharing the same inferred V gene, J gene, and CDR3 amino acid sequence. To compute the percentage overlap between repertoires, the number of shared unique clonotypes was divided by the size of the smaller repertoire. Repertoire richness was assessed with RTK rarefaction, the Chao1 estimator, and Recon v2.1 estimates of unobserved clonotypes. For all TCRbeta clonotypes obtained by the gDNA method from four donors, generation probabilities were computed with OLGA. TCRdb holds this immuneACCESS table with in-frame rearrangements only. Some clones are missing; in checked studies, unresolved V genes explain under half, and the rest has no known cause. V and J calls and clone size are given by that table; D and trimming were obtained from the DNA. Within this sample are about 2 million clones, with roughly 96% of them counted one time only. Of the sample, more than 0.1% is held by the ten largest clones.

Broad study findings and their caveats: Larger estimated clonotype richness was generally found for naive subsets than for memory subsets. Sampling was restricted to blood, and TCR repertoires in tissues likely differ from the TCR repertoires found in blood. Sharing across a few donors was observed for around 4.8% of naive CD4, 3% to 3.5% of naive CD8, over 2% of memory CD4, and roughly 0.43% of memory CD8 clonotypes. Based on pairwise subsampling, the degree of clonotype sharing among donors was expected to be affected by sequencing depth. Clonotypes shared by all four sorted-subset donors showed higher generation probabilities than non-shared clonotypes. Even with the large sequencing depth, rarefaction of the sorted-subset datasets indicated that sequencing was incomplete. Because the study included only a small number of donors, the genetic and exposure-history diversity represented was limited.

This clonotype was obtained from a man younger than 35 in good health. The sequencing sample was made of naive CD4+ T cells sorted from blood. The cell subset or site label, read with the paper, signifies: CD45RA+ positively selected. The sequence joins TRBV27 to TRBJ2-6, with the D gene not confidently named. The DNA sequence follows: TGTGCCAGCAGCGAGGCTGGGGCCAACGTCCTGACTTTC. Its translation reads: CASSEAGANVLTF.